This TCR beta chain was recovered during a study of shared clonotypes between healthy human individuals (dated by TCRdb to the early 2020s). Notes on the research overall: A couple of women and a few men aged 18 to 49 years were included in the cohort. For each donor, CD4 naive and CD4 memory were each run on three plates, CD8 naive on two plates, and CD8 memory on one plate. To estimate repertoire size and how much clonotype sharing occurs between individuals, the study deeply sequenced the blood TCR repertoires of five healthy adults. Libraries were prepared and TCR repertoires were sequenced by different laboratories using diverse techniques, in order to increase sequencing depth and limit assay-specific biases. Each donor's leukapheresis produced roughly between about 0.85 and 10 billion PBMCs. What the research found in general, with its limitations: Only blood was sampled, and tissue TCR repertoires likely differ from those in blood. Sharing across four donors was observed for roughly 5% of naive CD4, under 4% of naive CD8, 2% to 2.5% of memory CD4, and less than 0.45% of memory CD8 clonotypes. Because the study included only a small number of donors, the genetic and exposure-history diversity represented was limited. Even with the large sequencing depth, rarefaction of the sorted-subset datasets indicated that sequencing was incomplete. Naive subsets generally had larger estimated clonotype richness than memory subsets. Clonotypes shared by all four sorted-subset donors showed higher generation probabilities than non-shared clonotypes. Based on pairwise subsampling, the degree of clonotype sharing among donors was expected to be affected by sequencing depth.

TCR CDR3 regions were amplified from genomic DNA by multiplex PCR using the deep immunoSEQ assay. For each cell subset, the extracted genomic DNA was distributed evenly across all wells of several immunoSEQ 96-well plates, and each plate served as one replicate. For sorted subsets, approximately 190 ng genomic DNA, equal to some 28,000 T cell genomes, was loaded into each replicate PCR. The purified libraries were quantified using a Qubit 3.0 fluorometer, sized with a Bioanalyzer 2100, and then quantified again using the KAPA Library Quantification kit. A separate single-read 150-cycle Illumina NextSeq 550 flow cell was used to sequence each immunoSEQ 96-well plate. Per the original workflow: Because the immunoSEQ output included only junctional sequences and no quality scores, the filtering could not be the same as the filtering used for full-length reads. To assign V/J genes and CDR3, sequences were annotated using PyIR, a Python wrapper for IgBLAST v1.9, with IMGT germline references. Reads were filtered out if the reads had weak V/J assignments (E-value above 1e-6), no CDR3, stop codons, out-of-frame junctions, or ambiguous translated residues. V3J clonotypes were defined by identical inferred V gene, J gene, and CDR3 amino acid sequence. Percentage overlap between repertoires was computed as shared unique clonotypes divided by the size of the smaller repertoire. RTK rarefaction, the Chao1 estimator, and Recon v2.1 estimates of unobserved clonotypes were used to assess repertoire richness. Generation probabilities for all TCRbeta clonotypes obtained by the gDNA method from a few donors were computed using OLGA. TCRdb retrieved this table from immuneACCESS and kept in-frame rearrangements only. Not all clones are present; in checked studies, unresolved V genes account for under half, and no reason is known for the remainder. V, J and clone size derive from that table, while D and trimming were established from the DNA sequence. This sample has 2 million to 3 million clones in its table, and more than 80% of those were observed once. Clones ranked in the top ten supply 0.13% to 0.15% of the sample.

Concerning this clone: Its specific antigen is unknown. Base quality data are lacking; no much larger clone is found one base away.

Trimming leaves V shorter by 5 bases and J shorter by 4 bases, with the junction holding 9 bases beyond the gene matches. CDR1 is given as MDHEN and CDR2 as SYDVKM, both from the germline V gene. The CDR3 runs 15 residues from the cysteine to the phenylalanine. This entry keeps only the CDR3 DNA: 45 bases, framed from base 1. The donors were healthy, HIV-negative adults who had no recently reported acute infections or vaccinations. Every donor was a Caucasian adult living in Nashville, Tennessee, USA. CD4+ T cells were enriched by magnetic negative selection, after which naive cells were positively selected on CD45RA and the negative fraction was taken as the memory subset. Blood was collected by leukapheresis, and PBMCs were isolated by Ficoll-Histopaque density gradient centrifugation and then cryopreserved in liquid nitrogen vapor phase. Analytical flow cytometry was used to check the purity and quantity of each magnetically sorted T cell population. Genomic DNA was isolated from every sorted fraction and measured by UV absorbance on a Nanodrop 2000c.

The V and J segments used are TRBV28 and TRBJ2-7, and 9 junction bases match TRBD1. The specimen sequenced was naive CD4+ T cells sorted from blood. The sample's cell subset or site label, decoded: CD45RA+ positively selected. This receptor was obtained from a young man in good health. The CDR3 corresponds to CASSPGTGKRYEQYF. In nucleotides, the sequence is TGTGCCAGCAGTCCTGGGACAGGGAAGAGGTACGAGCAGTACTTC.